Listed here are 28 T cell receptor beta chains from one sample, sequenced in a study of spatial heterogeneity in lung cancer. The antigens these receptors bind are not known. Overall study results and limits: Expanded alpha and beta TCR counts within tumors tracked tumor mutation counts.

Time point denoted: sample taken at primary tumor resection. TCRdb recomputed calls from the 5' RACE reads with MiXCR, one row per CDR3 protein. This sample has around 100,000 distinct CDR3 sequences, with 4% to 4.5% found just once. The source was lung tumor tissue, collected at surgery. Receptors were obtained from a male donor with early-stage non-small cell lung cancer.

This clonotype has ten or more counts. The chain carries TRBV10-3 and TRBJ2-3; possibly TRBD1 or TRBD2 for D (5 bases each). The CDR3 spans 14 residues. Germline V gene lookup returns CDR1 ENHRY and CDR2 SYGVKD. Trimming took 2 bases from V and 6 from J, leaving 12 bases between them. The CDR3 region is CAISEGTPKDTQYF. In nucleotides, the CDR3 is TGTGCCATCAGTGAGGGGACCCCCAAGGATACGCAGTATTTT.

Remarks on this clonotype: A much larger clone differs from this one at a single base, so this may be a read error. This sequence joins TRBV12-3 or TRBV12-4 and TRBJ2-1; TRBD2 matches 7 bases. The CDR3 loop spans 17 amino acids. V lost 1 base, J lost 3 bases, and 9 bases stayed unmatched. The DNA of the CDR3 is TGTGCCAGCAGTTTAGGGGCCCAGGGAGGGTTCTACAATGAGCAGTTCTTC. Protein product: CASSLGAQGGFYNEQFF.

This clonotype was recorded many times. The V gene is TRBV28, the J gene TRBJ2-3; 8 positions match TRBD2. This CDR3 has 18 residues. After removal of 2 bases from V and 3 bases from J, the junction contained 13 bases not matched to a gene. Germline loops: CDR1 MDHEN, CDR2 SYDVKM. In DNA form, the CDR3 reads TGTGCCAGCAGTTTACGGGGGTATAGCGGGATGAGGACAGATACGCAGTATTTT. This encodes CASSLRGYSGMRTDTQYF.

This clonotype occurred a few times. The chain employs TRBV7-2 and TRBJ1-4, with unresolved D. The CDR3 contains 14 residues. V was trimmed by 1 base and J by 4 bases, leaving 7 bases between them. Germline-derived CDR1 and CDR2 are SGHTA and FQGNSA. This chain's CDR3 is CASSLDSNNEKLFF. The DNA of the CDR3 is TGTGCCAGCAGCTTAGACAGTAATAATGAAAAACTGTTTTTT.

This clonotype came up many times. The J gene is TRBJ2-1, the V gene TRBV15; TRBD1 aligns across 10 bases. Unmatched junction bases numbered 7, after V lost 0 bases and J lost 5 bases. The CDR3 spans 17 residues. Germline V gives CDR1 LNHNV, CDR2 YYDKDF (reference sequence). The CDR3 sequence: CATSRDKGTGDDNEQFF. CDR3 sequence (DNA): TGTGCCACCAGCAGAGATAAGGGGACAGGGGACGACAATGAGCAGTTCTTC.

This clonotype was observed a few times. J is TRBJ2-5 and V is TRBV7-9, with TRBD1 matching over 8 bases. Germline lookup yields CDR1 SEHNR and CDR2 FQNEAQ (reference sequence). Losses at the gene ends were 1 base for V and 3 bases for J; bases not matched to a gene: 7. This CDR3 is built from 16 residues. The CDR3 spells CASSLGRQGAKETQYF. In DNA form, the CDR3 reads TGTGCCAGCAGCTTAGGGAGGCAGGGGGCGAAAGAGACCCAGTACTTC. Full variable domain (rest looked up from reference TRBV7-9 and TRBJ2-5): DTGVSQNPRHKITKRGQNVTFRCDPISEHNRLYWYRQTLGQGPEFLTYFQNEAQLEKSRLLSDRFSAERPKGSFSTLEIQRTEQGDSAMYLCASSLGRQGAKETQYFGPGTRLLVL.

This clonotype has ten or more counts. The chain carries TRBV28 and TRBJ2-4, with unresolved D. Trimming took off 8 bases at V and 6 bases at J, with 20 bases between the two ends. The CDR3 is 15 amino acids. Germline CDR1 is MDHEN and CDR2 is SYDVKM. The CDR3 loop is CASSTPAYYLNIQYF. The CDR3 DNA follows: TGTGCCAGCTCAACCCCAGCGTATTATCTAAACATTCAGTACTTC.

This clonotype was counted many times. CDR3 region: CASSFSGTQNNEQFF. CDR3 sequence (DNA): TGTGCCAGCAGTTTTAGCGGGACCCAAAACAATGAGCAGTTCTTC. This chain links TRBV12-3 or TRBV12-4 with TRBJ2-1, with 8 bases lining up with TRBD2. This CDR3 comprises 15 residues. The ends lost 3 bases at V and 5 bases at J; junction bases unmatched: 6.

The sample holds many counts of this clonotype. The CDR3 is CSARDRYNYGYTF. In nucleotides, the CDR3 is TGCAGTGCTAGAGACCGTTATAACTATGGCTACACCTTC. V usage is TRBV20-1 and J usage is TRBJ1-2, with D uncertain. Germline CDR1 is DFQATT and CDR2 is SNEGSKA (reference sequence). This CDR3 comprises 13 residues. V gave up 0 bases and J gave up 1 base, with 6 bases separating them.

The chain joins TRBV29-1 to TRBJ2-2; TRBD2 might be the D (5 bases). The CDR3 has 12 residues. Trimming shortened V by 2 bases and J by 8 bases, and 9 bases separated the two germline ends. From germline, CDR1 is SQVTM and CDR2 ANQGSEA. For the CDR3, the DNA is TGCAGCGTTGAACTTCCGGGGGGGGAGCTGTTTTTT. It codes for CSVELPGGELFF.

This clonotype was seen ten or more times. V usage is TRBV9 and J usage is TRBJ2-5, with D tentatively TRBD2 (5 bases). Germline loops: CDR1 SGDLS, CDR2 YYNGEE. V was shortened by 4 bases and J by 5 bases, with 18 bases between the two germline ends. CDR3 length: 15 amino acids. The CDR3 region has the DNA TGTGCCAGCAGCCCCCGATGGGAGTCAACGGAGACCCAGTACTTC. Protein: CASSPRWESTETQYF.

The sample holds many counts of this clonotype. This chain connects TRBV20-1 to TRBJ2-1; D might be TRBD2 (7 bases). Germline V lookup: CDR1 DFQATT, CDR2 SNEGSKA (reference sequence). The CDR3 is made up of 14 amino acids. The ends were cut back, 3 bases at V and 9 bases at J, with 18 bases in the middle. The CDR3 protein is CSASGGAHGIEQFF. In DNA, the CDR3 is TGCAGTGCTAGTGGGGGGGCGCATGGTATTGAGCAGTTCTTC.

This clonotype was seen ten or more times. The rearrangement links TRBV27 to TRBJ2-1; TRBD2 is a possible D gene (6 bases). Germline V gives CDR1 MNHEY, CDR2 SMNVEV (reference sequence). The germline V and J ends were trimmed by 5 bases and 5 bases, with 13 bases remaining between them. CDR3 length equals 14 residues. The CDR3 DNA reads as TGTGCCAGCAGTACCTTTAGCGGTAACAATGAGCAGTTCTTC. Translation: CASSTFSGNNEQFF.

This clonotype was seen repeatedly, ten times or more. The chain carries TRBV7-9 and TRBJ1-1; D not certain. The CDR3 has 12 residues. V was trimmed by 1 base and J by 7 bases, leaving 7 bases between them. Germline loops: CDR1 SEHNR, CDR2 FQNEAQ (reference sequence). This CDR3 reads CASSLGHNEAFF. The CDR3 DNA sequence: TGTGCCAGCAGCTTAGGACATAATGAAGCTTTCTTT.

This clonotype has a count of ten or more. The rearrangement uses TRBV7-9 and TRBJ1-1; 7 nucleotides line up with TRBD1. V was clipped by 2 bases and J by 9 bases; unmatched bases: 6. Germline V gene lookup returns CDR1 SEHNR and CDR2 FQNEAQ (reference sequence). This CDR3 has 13 amino acids. CDR3 amino acids: CASSLSDRAKAFF. Here the CDR3 DNA reads TGTGCCAGCAGCTTATCCGACAGGGCAAAAGCTTTCTTT. Based on the CDR3 plus reference TRBV7-9 and TRBJ1-1, the full variable domain is DTGVSQNPRHKITKRGQNVTFRCDPISEHNRLYWYRQTLGQGPEFLTYFQNEAQLEKSRLLSDRFSAERPKGSFSTLEIQRTEQGDSAMYLCASSLSDRAKAFFGQGTRLTVV.

This clonotype has ten or more counts. The chain recombines TRBV18 with TRBJ2-7; D is perhaps TRBD1 (6 bases). Deletions cut 3 bases from V and 0 bases from J, with 9 bases between. Germline V gene lookup returns CDR1 KGHSH and CDR2 LQKENI. CDR3 size: 14 residues. CDR3 protein: CASSPGTSSYEQYF. CDR3 nucleotide sequence: TGTGCCAGCTCACCGGGGACAAGCTCCTACGAGCAGTACTTC.

This clonotype was counted at least ten times. This chain links TRBV4-1 with TRBJ1-4; D is undetermined. The CDR3 spans 16 residues. Deletions cut 0 bases from V and 8 bases from J, with 16 bases between. Germline V gene lookup returns CDR1 MGHRA and CDR2 YSYEKL. The CDR3 region has the DNA TGCGCCAGCAGCCAAGATAATCGAAGGGTCGGAGAAAAACTGTTTTTT. This gives the protein CASSQDNRRVGEKLFF.

This clonotype occurred many times. The J gene is TRBJ1-6, the V gene TRBV7-2; a possible D gene is TRBD1 (6 bases). The CDR3 has 13 amino acids. The germline V gene has CDR1 SGHTA and CDR2 FQGNSA. The germline V and J ends were trimmed by 4 bases and 9 bases, with 10 bases remaining between them. CDR3 DNA sequence: TGTGCCAGCAGCTCCCGGACAGTTTCACCCCTCCACTTT. Translating gives CASSSRTVSPLHF.

This clonotype occurred many times. This sequence joins TRBV12-3 or TRBV12-4 and TRBJ2-2, with D uncertain. V was pared by 3 bases and J by 3 bases, with 8 bases between. The CDR3 has 14 residues. CDR3 DNA: TGTGCCAGCAGTTTTTTTGGGGACACCGGGGAGCTGTTTTTT. Translated: CASSFFGDTGELFF.

This clonotype showed up many times. The chain employs TRBV7-2 and TRBJ1-2; 8 bases are a match to TRBD1. The CDR3 totals 14 residues. From germline, CDR1 is SGHTA and CDR2 FQGNSA. Trimming removed 3 bases from V and 8 bases from J; junction bases left unmatched: 8. CDR3 DNA: TGTGCCAGCAGCTTGGGGCAGGGGGCGGGCGGCTACACCTTC. Protein sequence: CASSLGQGAGGYTF.

This clonotype was seen at least ten times. The genes are TRBV28 and TRBJ2-1; the match to TRBD2 covers 13 bases. Germline lookup yields CDR1 MDHEN and CDR2 SYDVKM. The V gene end was trimmed by 8 bases and the J gene end by 5 bases; junction bases not matched to a gene: 6. This CDR3 spans 15 amino acids. The CDR3 bases are TGTGCCAGCGGACTAGCGGGAGTAAGAGACAATGAGCAGTTCTTC. Its protein is CASGLAGVRDNEQFF.

This clonotype was counted only a few times. The rearrangement uses TRBV7-2 and TRBJ2-5; D ambiguous. CDR1 is SGHTA and CDR2 is FQGNSA in the germline V gene. The length of the CDR3 is 12 residues. The V end lost 5 bases, the J end lost 5 bases, and 9 bases lay between the germline ends. CDR3 nucleotide sequence: TGTGCCAGCAGCCGCGCCGGGGAGACCCAGTACTTC. It translates to CASSRAGETQYF.

This clonotype has only a few counts. The genes are TRBV10-2 and TRBJ1-5, with 7 bases identical to TRBD1. Trimming cost V 5 bases and J 6 bases; bases outside gene matches: 4. The germline gives CDR1 WSHSY, CDR2 SAAADI. The CDR3 contains 13 residues. In DNA form, the CDR3 reads TGCGCCAGCAGTACCAGGGGGTTTCAGCCCCAGCATTTT. Protein sequence: CASSTRGFQPQHF.

The chain is built from TRBV10-2 and TRBJ2-1; a weak D match, TRBD2 (5 bases). CDR3 length equals 14 residues. Trimming stripped 6 bases from V and 8 bases from J, with 17 bases between. The germline V gene has CDR1 WSHSY and CDR2 SAAADI. CDR3 nucleotide sequence: TGCGCCAGCAGGGAAGGGCCTAGCATCCATGAGCAGTTCTTC. Protein: CASREGPSIHEQFF.

This clonotype was detected ten times or more. This chain connects TRBV2 to TRBJ1-1; a weak D match, TRBD1 (5 bases). The CDR3 has 13 residues. Germline assignment: CDR1 SNHLY and CDR2 FYNNEI. Trimming left V 6 bases short and J 1 base short, with 9 bases between. CDR3 loop: CASRVTENTEAFF. The CDR3 bases are TGTGCCAGCAGGGTGACAGAGAACACTGAAGCTTTCTTT. The full variable domain, with the rest looked up from reference TRBV2 and TRBJ1-1, is EPEVTQTPSHQVTQMGQEVILRCVPISNHLYFYWYRQILGQKVEFLVSFYNNEISEKSEIFDDQFSVERPDGSNFTLKIRSTKLEDSAMYFCASRVTENTEAFFGQGTRLTVV.

This clonotype was found many times. The rearrangement joins TRBV25-1 to TRBJ2-3; tentatively, D is TRBD2 (6 bases). CDR1 is MGHDK, CDR2 SYGVNS, per germline. Trimming removed 4 bases at V and 5 bases at J, with 19 bases between. CDR3 length: 16 amino acids. The CDR3 spells CASSGHRGRGEDTQYF. CDR3 nucleotide sequence: TGTGCCAGCAGTGGACACCGCGGGCGGGGAGAAGATACGCAGTATTTT.

This clonotype was detected many times. V is TRBV12-5 and J is TRBJ1-6; D is unclear. The CDR3 is made up of 13 amino acids. V dropped 4 bases and J dropped 10 bases, with 11 bases sitting between them. CDR1 and CDR2 from the germline V gene are LGHNT and FRNRAP. CDR3 in DNA: TGTGCTAGTGGTTCCCACGGGAGATCACCCCTCCACTTT. It specifies CASGSHGRSPLHF.

Ten or more counts support this clonotype. The chain uses TRBV28 and TRBJ2-5; no firm D call. CDR1 is MDHEN, CDR2 SYDVKM, per germline. The CDR3 extends over 14 amino acids. Between the trimmed V and J ends, which lost 1 base and 0 bases, there was a span of 6 bases. The CDR3 spells CASSLYTYQETQYF. Here the CDR3 DNA reads TGTGCCAGCAGTTTATATACTTACCAAGAGACCCAGTACTTC.